In its sample, the clone carrying this TCR beta chain was seen once. This entry is derived from a study of technical replicates of blood from four donors. Sequencing was performed with immunoSEQ multiplex PCR; in TCRdb, only in-frame clones are kept and a portion is missing. In the table there are almost 85,000 clones, almost 98% of which are singletons. Germline V gene sequence: CDR1 SGHRS, CDR2 YFSETQ. The ends were cut back, 0 bases at V and 10 bases at J, with 8 bases in the middle. The CDR3 consists of 12 residues. V gene TRBV5-1 combines with J gene TRBJ1-5; D possibly corresponds to TRBD1 (5 bases). The sequenced sample consisted of T cells isolated from PBMCs. This TCR was recovered from a human donor in good health. The CDR3 DNA is TGCGCCAGCAGCTTGGCCGGGACTCCCCAGCATTTT. Translated, it gives CASSLAGTPQHF.